This is a list of T cell receptor beta chains from one sample in a study of cytomegalovirus exposure and HLA in healthy donors. TCRdb keeps only in-frame clones here, not all; method: immunoSEQ multiplex PCR. Of about 120,000 clones listed, roughly four fifths were seen once; the top ten hold about 3.5%. Sequencing was carried out using PBMCs. The receptor source for this set is a woman aged 30 to 39 in good health and CMV-seropositive. CDR3s include the opening cysteine and the closing phenylalanine or tryptophan. D genes are given only for firm matches. A row's size may be missing; if present it is once, few, many or a size class.

TRBV28,.,.,TRBJ2-7,TGTGCCAGCAGTTTTGGCAGGGTCTACGAGCAGTACTTC,CASSFGRVYEQYF
TRBV11-2,TRBD1,.,TRBJ1-4,TGTGCCAGCAGCTTACGACAGGGTTGGGAAAAACTGTTTTTT,CASSLRQGWEKLFF
TRBV19,.,once,TRBJ2-1,TGTGCCAGTAGTATAGGGTCAGGTGGTTCCTACAATGAGCAGTTCTTC,CASSIGSGGSYNEQFF
TRBV2,TRBD1,once,TRBJ2-2,TGTGCCAGCAGGGGGACAGGGGGCCTCGGGGAGCTGTTTTTT,CASRGTGGLGELFF
TRBV2,.,.,TRBJ2-5,TGTGCCAGCAGTGACTCCCAGGCCGAAGAGACCCAGTACTTC,CASSDSQAEETQYF
TRBV5-7,TRBD1,.,TRBJ2-7,TGTGCCAGCAGCCCCGATCTTGACAGGGGGCGGTGCTCCTACGAGCAGTACTTC,CASSPDLDRGRCSYEQYF
TRBV2,.,.,TRBJ1-4,TGTGCCACCCAACTTTTCGCGTATCCCACGACTACAACTAATGAAAAACTGTTTTTT,CATQLFAYPTTTTNEKLFF
TRBV5-6,.,.,TRBJ1-2,TGTGCCAGCAGCTTGGCGGACAGTGAAGGCTACACCTTC,CASSLADSEGYTF
TRBV2,TRBD1,.,TRBJ2-1,TGTGCCAGCAGGGAAACAGGGGGCTCCTACAATGAGCAGTTCTTC,CASRETGGSYNEQFF
TRBV10-3,.,.,TRBJ1-6,TGTGCCATCAGCTATTCCCGGGAGCCGAGGTCACCCCTCCACTTT,CAISYSREPRSPLHF
TRBV7-6,TRBD2,.,TRBJ2-7,TGTGCCAGCAGCGGGACTAGCTACGAGCAGTACTTC,CASSGTSYEQYF
TRBV2,.,.,TRBJ2-7,TGTGCCAGCAGTAACAGGGATCCCGAGCAGTACTTC,CASSNRDPEQYF
TRBV10-3,TRBD2,.,TRBJ2-1,TGTGCCATCAGCCTCACTAGCGGGAGAGCCTCCTACAATGAGCAGTTCTTC,CAISLTSGRASYNEQFF
TRBV19,TRBD2,.,TRBJ2-1,TGTGCCAGTAGTATCTGGACTAGCGGGGCCAATGAGCAGTTCTTC,CASSIWTSGANEQFF
TRBV19,.,.,TRBJ1-1,TGTGCCAGTAGTACACAGGTCAACACTGAAGCTTTCTTT,CASSTQVNTEAFF
TRBV9,.,.,TRBJ1-2,TGTGCCAGCAGCGGCGGGGGTAACTATGGCTACACCTTC,CASSGGGNYGYTF
TRBV4-2,.,.,TRBJ2-4,TGTGCCAGCAGCCAAGACGGGGATTCGACCAAAAACATTCAGTACTTC,CASSQDGDSTKNIQYF
TRBV11-1,TRBD2,.,TRBJ2-3,TGTGCCAGCAGCTTATACGCGGGGGAAACAGATACGCAGTATTTT,CASSLYAGETDTQYF
TRBV7-9,.,.,TRBJ2-7,TGTTCCAGCAGTCCCCAGGGGTCAGACGAGCAGTACTTC,CSSSPQGSDEQYF
TRBV5-6,TRBD1,.,TRBJ2-7,TGTGCCAGCAGCTTGTGGAGGACAGGGGGGTACGAGCAGTACTTC,CASSLWRTGGYEQYF